One sample yielded the 30 T cell receptor beta chains listed below, sequenced in a study of CD8 T cells in ankylosing spondylitis. General study results and limits: About 8 highly homologous variants made up a TCR beta motif, and this motif appeared characteristic of ankylosing spondylitis blood.

Their antigen targets remain unknown. TCRdb recomputed calls from the 5' RACE reads with MiXCR, one row per CDR3 protein. The sample shows around 440,000 distinct CDR3 sequences, 15% to 20% of them seen only once. The sample taken for sequencing was blood, either unsorted or a sorted T cell fraction (not recorded which). The source of these receptors is a male donor with ankylosing spondylitis.

This clonotype was observed a handful of times. CDR3 protein: CASSFGTSGRASEQYF. CDR3 coding DNA: TGTGCCAGCAGTTTTGGGACTAGCGGGAGGGCCTCCGAGCAGTACTTC. The rearrangement links TRBV12-3 or TRBV12-4 to TRBJ2-7; 16 bases are shared with TRBD2. The CDR3 runs to 16 residues. Trimming removed 3 bases from V and 6 bases from J; junction bases left unmatched: 5.

The chain couples TRBV4-1 to TRBJ2-2; 9 nucleotides match TRBD2. The CDR3 extends over 16 amino acids. V lost 2 bases, J lost 2 bases, and 3 bases stayed unmatched. Germline CDR1 and CDR2: MGHRA and YSYEKL. This CDR3 is CASSQPGLANTGELFF. As DNA, the CDR3 is TGCGCCAGCAGCCAACCGGGACTAGCAAACACCGGGGAGCTGTTTTTT.

The chain is built from TRBV6-1 and TRBJ1-5; 9 bases map to TRBD1. Germline V gene sequence: CDR1 MNHNS, CDR2 SASEGT. The CDR3 runs 14 residues. V trimming: 7 bases; J trimming: 4 bases; junction bases outside the gene matches: 5. The CDR3 DNA sequence: TGTGCCAGCAAAAAAGGGACAGGGAATCAGCCCCAGCATTTT. It is translated as CASKKGTGNQPQHF.

The chain joins TRBV10-3 to TRBJ2-3; 10 bases align to TRBD2. The CDR3 loop spans 16 amino acids. Germline V gene lookup returns CDR1 ENHRY and CDR2 SYGVKD. V was pared by 6 bases and J by 1 base, with 7 bases of the junction left unmatched. CDR3 nucleotide sequence: TGTGCCATCAGGGCATCACTAGCGGGGCGCACAGATACGCAGTATTTT. This codes for CAIRASLAGRTDTQYF.

This clonotype was counted between two and nine times. The genes are TRBV7-6 and TRBJ2-1; 10 nucleotides agree with TRBD2. The germline V gene encodes CDR1 SGHVS and CDR2 FNYEAQ. V lost 0 bases and J lost 6; bases outside the gene matches: 5. The CDR3 contains 16 residues. CDR3 loop: CASSLAQSGRANEQFF. The CDR3 DNA is TGTGCCAGCAGCTTAGCGCAAAGCGGGAGGGCCAATGAGCAGTTCTTC.

The chain employs TRBV9 and TRBJ1-2; D ambiguous. V was trimmed by 4 bases and J by 5 bases, leaving 12 bases between them. Germline V gene sequence: CDR1 SGDLS, CDR2 YYNGEE. CDR3 size: 13 residues. CDR3 protein: CASSSRFGYGYTF. The CDR3 nucleotides are TGTGCCAGCAGCTCCCGGTTTGGGTATGGCTACACCTTC.

The chain is built from TRBV30 and TRBJ2-6; no clear D gene. The CDR3 is 13 residues long. The germline gives CDR1 GTSNPN, CDR2 SVGIG (reference sequence). With 5 bases removed from V and 2 bases from J, the gap between germline ends came to 7 bases. CDR3 amino acids: CAWLGTGANVLTF. CDR3 nucleotide sequence: TGTGCCTGGTTGGGCACTGGGGCCAACGTCCTGACTTTC.

The chain couples TRBV5-6 to TRBJ1-2; TRBD1 matches 12 bases. Per germline, CDR1 SGHDT and CDR2 YYEEEE. This CDR3 comprises 16 residues. Trimming cost V 4 bases and J 6 bases; bases outside gene matches: 10. The CDR3 nucleotides read TGTGCCAGCAGCCGGGGACAGGGGGCGCTTCGGGATGGCTACACCTTC. This codes for CASSRGQGALRDGYTF.

This clonotype was observed a handful of times. The rearrangement links TRBV28 to TRBJ1-5; D is unresolved. The length of the CDR3 is 15 residues. CDR1 and CDR2 (germline): MDHEN, SYDVKM. The germline V and J ends were trimmed by 3 bases and 4 bases, with 13 bases remaining between them. CDR3 sequence (DNA): TGTGCCAGCAGTTTTGGGTCCTCGGGGAATCAGCCCCAGCATTTT. As protein: CASSFGSSGNQPQHF.

The chain has TRBV20-1 and TRBJ1-2, with 8 positions matching TRBD1. This CDR3 comprises 13 residues. Trimming cost V 6 bases and J 7 bases; bases outside gene matches: 10. Per the germline V gene, CDR1 is DFQATT and CDR2 is SNEGSKA (reference sequence). The DNA for the CDR3 is TGCAGTGCCGAGGGACAGGCGAGGGGTGGCTACACCTTC. This codes for CSAEGQARGGYTF.

The chain couples TRBV9 to TRBJ2-7; tentative D call: TRBD1 (6 bases). The germline V gene encodes CDR1 SGDLS and CDR2 YYNGEE. Trimming removed 5 bases from V and 6 bases from J, with 21 bases in between. The CDR3 consists of 15 residues. The CDR3 bases are TGTGCCAGCAGTCGTAGTGCAGGGGAGAGAGGCGAGCAGTACTTC. Its translation is CASSRSAGERGEQYF.

The CDR3 nucleotides are TGTGCCAGCGGGCGGGAGCAGTTCTTC. Translated, it gives CASGREQFF. V and J are TRBV28 and TRBJ2-1; unclear D gene. V gave up 8 bases and J gave up 10 bases, with 6 bases separating them. CDR1 is MDHEN, CDR2 SYDVKM, per germline. The CDR3 spans 9 residues.

This clonotype showed up just a few times. The genes are TRBV6-5 and TRBJ1-1, with a weak D call TRBD1 (5 bases). Germline lookup yields CDR1 MNHEY and CDR2 SVGAGI. V lost 3 bases and J lost 1, with 9 bases in between. The CDR3 is 14 amino acids. The CDR3 DNA reads TGTGCCAGCAGTTATGGGGGGAAGAACACTGAAGCTTTCTTT. This gives the protein CASSYGGKNTEAFF.

This clonotype came up a few times. CDR3 region: CATSRDRGLETQYF. The CDR3, as DNA: TGTGCCACCAGCAGAGACAGGGGGCTGGAGACCCAGTACTTC. The chain is built from TRBV15 and TRBJ2-5, with 8 bases lining up with TRBD1. Losses at the gene ends were 0 bases for V and 5 bases for J; bases not matched to a gene: 2. CDR1 and CDR2 (germline): LNHNV, YYDKDF (reference sequence). This CDR3 is 14 amino acids long.

The chain combines TRBV6-2 or TRBV6-3 with TRBJ2-1; the match to TRBD2 covers 7 bases. The CDR3 is 15 amino acids. The V and J ends lost 5 bases and 1 base, in that order; junction bases with no gene match: 5. Germline assignment: CDR1 MNHEY and CDR2 SVGEGT. CDR3: CASSKRGLSYNEQFF. CDR3 nucleotide sequence: TGTGCCAGCAGTAAAAGGGGACTATCCTACAATGAGCAGTTCTTC.

The chain has TRBV7-9 and TRBJ2-7; no clear D gene. The CDR3 runs to 14 residues. V lost 1 base to trimming and J lost 3 bases, with 10 bases between them. Germline CDR1 SEHNR, CDR2 FQNEAQ (reference sequence). The CDR3: CASSLEDFYYEQYF. In DNA form, the CDR3 reads TGTGCCAGCAGCTTAGAGGATTTCTACTACGAGCAGTACTTC.

Many counts were recorded for this clonotype. The J gene is TRBJ2-5, the V gene TRBV7-9; no reliable D call. The CDR3 covers 9 residues. In germline, CDR1 is SEHNR, CDR2 FQNEAQ (reference sequence). The V end lost 10 bases, the J end lost 3 bases, and 3 bases lay between the germline ends. The CDR3 is CATEETQYF. The CDR3 nucleotides are TGTGCCACTGAAGAGACCCAGTACTTC.

The J gene is TRBJ1-2, the V gene TRBV20-1; D is unclear. V lost 1 base and J 3 bases, leaving 12 bases between the germline ends. Germline V gene data show CDR1 as DFQATT and CDR2 as SNEGSKA (reference sequence). CDR3 length equals 14 residues. The CDR3 spells CSARGDKGDYGYTF. CDR3 DNA sequence: TGCAGTGCTAGAGGCGACAAGGGCGACTATGGCTACACCTTC.

V and J are TRBV12-3 or TRBV12-4 and TRBJ1-1; TRBD1 matches 8 bases. V was pared by 7 bases and J by 4 bases, with 11 bases of the junction left unmatched. The CDR3 sequence is 15 residues long. DNA for the CDR3: TGTGCCAGCACACAGGACAGGGCGTATGCCACTGAAGCTTTCTTT. Its translation is CASTQDRAYATEAFF.

In this sample, this clonotype turned up a few times. The J gene is TRBJ2-7, the V gene TRBV6-5; possibly TRBD2 for D (6 bases). V dropped 0 bases and J dropped 0 bases, with 9 bases sitting between them. The germline gives CDR1 MNHEY, CDR2 SVGAGI. CDR3 length: 15 amino acids. The CDR3 loop is CASSYSRRGSYEQYF. The CDR3 DNA sequence: TGTGCCAGCAGTTACTCGAGGAGGGGCTCCTACGAGCAGTACTTC.

There are a few counts of this clonotype. The chain uses TRBV5-1 and TRBJ1-4; TRBD1 agrees at 9 bases. V was clipped by 4 bases and J by 8 bases; unmatched bases: 6. Germline V gene sequence: CDR1 SGHRS, CDR2 YFSETQ. This CDR3 contains 14 residues. CDR3 residues: CASSLRTGVEKLFF. The DNA of the CDR3 is TGCGCCAGCAGCCTCCGGACAGGGGTGGAAAAACTGTTTTTT.

This rearrangement joins TRBV20-1 to TRBJ2-6; no reliable D call. The CDR3 sequence is 14 residues long. From germline, CDR1 is DFQATT and CDR2 SNEGSKA (reference sequence). The germline V and J ends were trimmed by 3 bases and 0 bases, with 6 bases remaining between them. The CDR3 sequence: CSASPPSGANVLTF. The CDR3 bases are TGCAGTGCTAGCCCGCCCTCTGGGGCCAACGTCCTGACTTTC.

The gene calls are TRBV7-9 and TRBJ2-3, with 9 bases matching TRBD1. This CDR3 has 16 amino acids. From germline, CDR1 is SEHNR and CDR2 FQNEAQ (reference sequence). V lost 6 bases to trimming and J lost 5 bases; unmatched junction nucleotides: 12. CDR3 protein: CASSLTNRGRIDTQYF. The CDR3 DNA follows: TGTGCCAGCAGTTTGACAAACAGGGGGCGGATAGATACGCAGTATTTT.

This clonotype was seen repeatedly, ten times or more. V gene TRBV29-1 combines with J gene TRBJ1-3, with 9 bases identical to TRBD1. V lost 4 bases, J lost 3 bases, and 4 bases stayed unmatched. Germline CDR1 and CDR2: SQVTM and ANQGSEA. This CDR3 spans 14 amino acids. The CDR3 nucleotides are TGCAGCGTTGGGGGGACAGGGTTTGGAAACACCATATATTTT. This codes for CSVGGTGFGNTIYF.

This clonotype was seen a handful of times. The V call is TRBV7-2, the J call TRBJ1-2; D perhaps matches TRBD1 (6 bases). Germline V gives CDR1 SGHTA, CDR2 FQGNSA. V lost 7 bases, J lost 4 bases, and 16 bases lay in between. CDR3 length equals 14 residues. CDR3 region: CASIILTGSYGYTF. In nucleotides, the CDR3 is TGTGCCAGCATCATTTTGACAGGTAGCTATGGCTACACCTTC.

V is TRBV7-3 and J is TRBJ2-3, with TRBD1 matching 8 bases. Germline V lookup: CDR1 SGHTA, CDR2 FQGTGA. The junction had 4 bases not matched to a gene; V was cut back by 4 bases and J by 4 bases. The CDR3 sequence is 14 residues long. CDR3 sequence (DNA): TGTGCCAGCAGCTCTCGGACAGGGCCAGATACGCAGTATTTT. It specifies CASSSRTGPDTQYF.

V usage is TRBV23-1 and J usage is TRBJ2-5, with D possibly matching TRBD2 (6 bases). TRBV23-1 is annotated as an ORF whose role is uncertain. The CDR3 runs to 16 residues. Deletions cut 2 bases from V and 5 bases from J, with 18 bases between. The CDR3 region is CASSQLAGIDRETQYF. CDR3 nucleotides: TGCGCCAGCAGTCAACTTGCGGGAATTGATCGGGAGACCCAGTACTTC.

The chain couples TRBV28 to TRBJ2-7; D possibly corresponds to TRBD2 (6 bases). This CDR3 is 15 amino acids long. Germline lookup yields CDR1 MDHEN and CDR2 SYDVKM. V was pared by 3 bases and J by 1 base, with 13 bases between. This CDR3 reads CASSLGGTPSYEQYF. The CDR3 DNA sequence: TGTGCCAGCAGTTTGGGGGGAACCCCATCCTACGAGCAGTACTTC.

The chain joins TRBV29-1 to TRBJ2-6; D gene uncertain. The CDR3 contains 12 residues. Germline V lookup: CDR1 SQVTM, CDR2 ANQGSEA. V lost 3 bases and J 4 bases, leaving 4 bases between the germline ends. This CDR3 reads CSVEDGANVLTF. CDR3 nucleotides: TGCAGCGTTGAGGACGGGGCCAACGTCCTGACTTTC. Complete variable domain (other parts from reference TRBV29-1 and TRBJ2-6): SAVISQKPSRDICQRGTSLTIQCQVDSQVTMMFWYRQQPGQSLTLIATANQGSEATYESGFVIDKFPISRPNLTFSTLTVSNMSPEDSSIYLCSVEDGANVLTFGAGSRLTVL.

The chain links TRBV6-2 or TRBV6-3 to TRBJ2-3, with D perhaps matching TRBD1 (5 bases). Trimming cost V 6 bases and J 4 bases, with 23 bases left between them. The CDR3 extends over 17 amino acids. The germline gives CDR1 MNHEY, CDR2 SVGEGT. The CDR3 DNA follows: TGTGCCAGCAGCCTCGCGCGAGGACACACATGGCCAGATACGCAGTATTTT. It encodes CASSLARGHTWPDTQYF.